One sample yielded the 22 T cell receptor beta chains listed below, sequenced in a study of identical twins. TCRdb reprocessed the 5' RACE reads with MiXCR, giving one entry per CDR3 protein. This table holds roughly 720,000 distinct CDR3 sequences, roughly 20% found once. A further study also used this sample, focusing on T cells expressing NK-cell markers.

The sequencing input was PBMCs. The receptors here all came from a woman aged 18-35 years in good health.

The CDR3 DNA reads as TGTGCCAGCACCTTTCCTACCTGGGGGGACACCGGGGAGCTGTTTTTT. Its translation: CASTFPTWGDTGELFF. This chain connects TRBV6-2 or TRBV6-3 to TRBJ2-2, with TRBD2 as a possible D gene (6 bases). The CDR3 length is 16 residues. Trimming shortened V by 7 bases and J by 3 bases, and 18 bases separated the two germline ends. Germline V gene lookup returns CDR1 MNHEY and CDR2 SVGEGT.

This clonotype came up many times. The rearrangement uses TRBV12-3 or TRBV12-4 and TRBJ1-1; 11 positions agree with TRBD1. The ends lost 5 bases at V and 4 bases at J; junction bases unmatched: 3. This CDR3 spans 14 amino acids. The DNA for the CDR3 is TGTGCCAGCAGTCGGGACAGGGGGATCACTGAAGCTTTCTTT. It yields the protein CASSRDRGITEAFF.

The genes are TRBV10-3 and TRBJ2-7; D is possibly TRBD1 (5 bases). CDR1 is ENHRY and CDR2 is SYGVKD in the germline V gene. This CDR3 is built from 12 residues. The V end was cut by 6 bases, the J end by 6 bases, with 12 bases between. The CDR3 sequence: CAISQGTGEQYF. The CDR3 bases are TGTGCCATCAGCCAGGGAACGGGCGAGCAGTACTTC.

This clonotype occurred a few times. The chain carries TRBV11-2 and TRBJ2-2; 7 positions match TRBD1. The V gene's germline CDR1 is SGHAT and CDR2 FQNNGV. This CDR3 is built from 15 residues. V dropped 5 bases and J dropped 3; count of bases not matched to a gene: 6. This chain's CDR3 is CASSKDRVHTGELFF. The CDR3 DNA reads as TGTGCCAGCAGCAAAGACAGGGTTCACACCGGGGAGCTGTTTTTT.

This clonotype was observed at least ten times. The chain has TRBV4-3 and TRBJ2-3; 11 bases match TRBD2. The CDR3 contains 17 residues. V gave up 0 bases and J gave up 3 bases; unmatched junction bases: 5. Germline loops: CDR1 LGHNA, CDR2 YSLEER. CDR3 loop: CASSQERLAGWTDTQYF. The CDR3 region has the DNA TGCGCCAGCAGCCAAGAGCGACTAGCGGGATGGACAGATACGCAGTATTTT.

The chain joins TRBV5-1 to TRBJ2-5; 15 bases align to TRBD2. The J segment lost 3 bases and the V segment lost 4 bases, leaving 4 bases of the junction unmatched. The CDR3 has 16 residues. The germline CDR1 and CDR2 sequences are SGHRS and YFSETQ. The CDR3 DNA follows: TGCGCCAGCAGCCGGACTAGCGGGGGGGTCGAAGAGACCCAGTACTTC. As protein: CASSRTSGGVEETQYF.

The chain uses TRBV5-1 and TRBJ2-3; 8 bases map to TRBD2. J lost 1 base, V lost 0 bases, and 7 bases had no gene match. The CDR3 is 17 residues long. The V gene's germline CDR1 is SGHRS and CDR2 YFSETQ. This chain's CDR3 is CASSLAQAGDRTDTQYF. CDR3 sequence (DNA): TGCGCCAGCAGCTTGGCCCAAGCGGGGGACCGCACAGATACGCAGTATTTT.

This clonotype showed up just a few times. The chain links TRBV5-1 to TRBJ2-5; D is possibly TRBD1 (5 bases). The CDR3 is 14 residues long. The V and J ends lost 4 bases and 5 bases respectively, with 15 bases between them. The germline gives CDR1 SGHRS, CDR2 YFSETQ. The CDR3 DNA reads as TGCGCCAGCAGCAAAGGGGTTCAAGGGGAGACCCAGTACTTC. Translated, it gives CASSKGVQGETQYF.

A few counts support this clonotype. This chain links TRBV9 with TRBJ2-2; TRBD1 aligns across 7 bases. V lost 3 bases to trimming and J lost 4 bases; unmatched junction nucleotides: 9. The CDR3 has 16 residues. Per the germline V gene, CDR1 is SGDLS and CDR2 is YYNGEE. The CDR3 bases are TGTGCCAGCAGCGCGAGGGGGCGAGGGGTCACCGGGGAGCTGTTTTTT. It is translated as CASSARGRGVTGELFF.

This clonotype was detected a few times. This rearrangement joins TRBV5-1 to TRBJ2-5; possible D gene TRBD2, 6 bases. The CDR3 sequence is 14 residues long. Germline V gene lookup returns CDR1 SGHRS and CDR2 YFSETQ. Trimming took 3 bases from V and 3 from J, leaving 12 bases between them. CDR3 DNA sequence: TGCGCCAGCAGCTCCTACGGGGGTGAAGAGACCCAGTACTTC. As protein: CASSSYGGEETQYF.

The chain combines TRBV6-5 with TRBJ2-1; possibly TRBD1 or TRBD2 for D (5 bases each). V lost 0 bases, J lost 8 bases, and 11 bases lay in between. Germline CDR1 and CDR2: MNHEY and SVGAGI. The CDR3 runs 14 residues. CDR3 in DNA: TGTGCCAGCAGTTACTCCCAGGGACGATATGAGCAGTTCTTC. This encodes CASSYSQGRYEQFF.

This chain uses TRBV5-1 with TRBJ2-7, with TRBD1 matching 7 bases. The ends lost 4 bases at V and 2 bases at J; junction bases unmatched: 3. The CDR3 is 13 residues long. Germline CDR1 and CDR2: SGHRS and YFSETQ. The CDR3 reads CASSQGQTYEQYF. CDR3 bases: TGCGCCAGCAGCCAGGGACAGACCTACGAGCAGTACTTC. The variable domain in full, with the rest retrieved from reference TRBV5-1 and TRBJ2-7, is KAGVTQTPRYLIKTRGQQVTLSCSPISGHRSVSWYQQTPGQGLQFLFEYFSETQRNKGNFPGRFSGRQFSNSRSEMNVSTLELGDSALYLCASSQGQTYEQYFGPGTRLTVT.

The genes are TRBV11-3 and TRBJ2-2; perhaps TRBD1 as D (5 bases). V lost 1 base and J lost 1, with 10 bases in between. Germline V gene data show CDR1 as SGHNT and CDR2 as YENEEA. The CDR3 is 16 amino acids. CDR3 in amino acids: CASSLVAGQNTGELFF. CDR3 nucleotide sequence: TGTGCCAGCAGCTTAGTGGCAGGACAGAACACCGGGGAGCTGTTTTTT.

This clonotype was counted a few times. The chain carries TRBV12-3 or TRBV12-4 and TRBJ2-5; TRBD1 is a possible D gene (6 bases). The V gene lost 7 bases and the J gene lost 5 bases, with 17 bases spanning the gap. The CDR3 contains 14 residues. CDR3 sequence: CASTPTGSIETQYF. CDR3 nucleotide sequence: TGTGCCAGCACCCCAACAGGGTCGATCGAGACCCAGTACTTC.

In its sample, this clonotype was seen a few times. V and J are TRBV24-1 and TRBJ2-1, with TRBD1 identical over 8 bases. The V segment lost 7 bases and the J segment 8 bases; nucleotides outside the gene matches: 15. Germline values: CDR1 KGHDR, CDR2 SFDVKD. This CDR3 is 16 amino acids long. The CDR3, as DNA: TGTGCCACCAGCTCCTCGGACAGGGTGGAGGGAGATGAGCAGTTCTTC. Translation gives CATSSSDRVEGDEQFF.

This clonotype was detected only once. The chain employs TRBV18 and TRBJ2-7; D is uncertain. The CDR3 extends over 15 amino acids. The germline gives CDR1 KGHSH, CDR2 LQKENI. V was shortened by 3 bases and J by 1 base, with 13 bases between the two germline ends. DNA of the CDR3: TGTGCCAGCTCACCCGACTTGTCATCTTCCTACGAGCAGTACTTC. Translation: CASSPDLSSSYEQYF.

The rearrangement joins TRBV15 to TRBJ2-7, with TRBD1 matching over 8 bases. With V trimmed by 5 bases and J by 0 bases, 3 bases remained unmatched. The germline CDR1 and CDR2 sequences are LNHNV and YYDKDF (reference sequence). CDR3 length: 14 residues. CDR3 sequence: CATSGGTGSYEQYF. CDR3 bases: TGTGCCACCAGCGGCGGGACAGGCTCCTACGAGCAGTACTTC.

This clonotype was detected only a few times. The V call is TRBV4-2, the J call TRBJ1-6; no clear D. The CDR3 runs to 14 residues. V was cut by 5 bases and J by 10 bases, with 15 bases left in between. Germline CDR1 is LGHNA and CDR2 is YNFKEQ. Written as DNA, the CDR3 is TGTGCCAGCAGCGCCGCCGACGGAGGATCACCCCTCCACTTT. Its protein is CASSAADGGSPLHF.

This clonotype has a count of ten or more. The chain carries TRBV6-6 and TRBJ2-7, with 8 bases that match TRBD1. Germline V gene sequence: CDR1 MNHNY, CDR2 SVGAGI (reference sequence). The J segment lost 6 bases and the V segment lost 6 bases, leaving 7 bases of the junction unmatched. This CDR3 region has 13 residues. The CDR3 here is CASSPTGVGEQYF. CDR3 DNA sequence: TGTGCCAGCAGCCCGACAGGGGTGGGCGAGCAGTACTTC.

CDR3 amino acids: CSARDSGTSGNEQFF. The CDR3 nucleotides read TGCAGTGCTAGAGATTCTGGGACTAGCGGCAATGAGCAGTTCTTC. The chain carries TRBV20-1 and TRBJ2-1; 11 bases fit TRBD2. CDR1 is DFQATT, CDR2 SNEGSKA, per germline (reference sequence). This CDR3 has 15 amino acids. The junction had 4 bases not matched to a gene; V was cut back by 0 bases and J by 6 bases.

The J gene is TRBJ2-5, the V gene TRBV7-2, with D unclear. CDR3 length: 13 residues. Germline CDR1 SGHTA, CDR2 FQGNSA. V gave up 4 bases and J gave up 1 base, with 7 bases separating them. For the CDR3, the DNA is TGTGCCAGCAGCTCAGCCATCCAAGAGACCCAGTACTTC. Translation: CASSSAIQETQYF.

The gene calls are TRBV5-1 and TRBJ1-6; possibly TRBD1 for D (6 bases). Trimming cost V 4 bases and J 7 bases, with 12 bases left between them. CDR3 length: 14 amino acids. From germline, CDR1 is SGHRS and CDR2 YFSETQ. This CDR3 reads CASSNGQKNSPLHF. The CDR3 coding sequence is TGCGCCAGCAGCAATGGACAGAAGAATTCACCCCTCCACTTT.